The following is a TCR beta chain sequence with its context. What it binds is not known. The protocol was immunoSEQ multiplex PCR, while the TCRdb copy is restricted to in-frame clones and leaves out a portion. The profile covers 950,000 to 1,300,000 clones, with under 80% appearing a single time and about 1.5% taken by the ten largest. The data derive from a study of shared clonotypes between healthy human individuals. Study results and limitations: In contrast to clonotypes shared by all four donors, non-shared clonotypes had lower generation probabilities.

Germline CDR1 is KGHSH and CDR2 is LQKENI. This CDR3 has 14 residues. The ends were cut back, 4 bases at V and 1 base at J, with 7 bases in the middle. The material sequenced was memory CD4+ T cells sorted from blood. Specified subset: CD45RA-negative fraction. The receptor comes from a man younger than 30 in good health. The chain links TRBV18 to TRBJ2-2; no clear D. Here the CDR3 DNA reads TGTGCCAGCTCACTTAACGAGAACACCGGGGAGCTGTTTTTT. Protein: CASSLNENTGELFF.